The next 16 T cell receptor delta chains were all read from a single sample in a study of gamma-delta chains in newborns, infants, children. TCRdb redid clone calling on the reads using CATT. The sample includes just under 9,500 delta-chain clones, more than 20% of them seen just once. The sample consisted of blood. The origin of the receptors is a child who was a newborn, infant or young child, either healthy, febrile or measles-vaccinated (not recorded which).

V gene TRDV2 combines with J gene TRDJ1, with 8 bases that match TRDD3. The CDR3 covers 18 residues. Trimming took 0 bases from V and 0 from J; bases not matched to a gene: 11. CDR1 and CDR2 (germline): GEAIGNYY, EKD. DNA for the CDR3: TGTGCCTGTGACACCGCGGGGATACTCGCCCCTTACACCGATAAACTCATCTTT. Protein sequence: CACDTAGILAPYTDKLIF.

This clone was counted a few times. A read error may account for a junction end that differs from germline. The rearrangement joins TRDV2 to TRDJ1; 12 positions agree with TRDD3. The germline V gene encodes CDR1 GEAIGNYY and CDR2 EKD. The CDR3 runs 20 residues. The CDR3 DNA follows: TGTGCCTGGGACACTGTTTCACTGGGGGATACCAACCCTGACACCGGTAAACTCATCTTT. This translates into CAWDTVSLGDTNPDTGKLIF.

This clone was recorded a few times. This sequence joins TRDV2 and TRDJ1; TRDD3 matches at 10 bases. V lost 0 bases to trimming and J lost 0 bases; unmatched junction nucleotides: 9. This CDR3 is 18 amino acids long. The germline V gene encodes CDR1 GEAIGNYY and CDR2 EKD. In nucleotides, the CDR3 is TGTGCCTGTGACACCCTTCAACTGGGGGATTCAGACACCGATAAACTCATCTTT. It is translated as CACDTLQLGDSDTDKLIF.

Comment on this clone: A read error may produce the germline difference seen at one junction end. V gene TRDV2 combines with J gene TRDJ1; 7 bases are a match to TRDD3. This CDR3 contains 19 residues. Germline V lookup: CDR1 GEAIGNYY, CDR2 EKD. CDR3 nucleotides: TGTGCCTGTGACCCACTAGTTCCGCGGGGGGGATTGAAGACCGGTAAACTCATCTTT. It specifies CACDPLVPRGGLKTGKLIF.

CDR3 amino acids: CACERMGLGGKYTDKLIF. The DNA for the CDR3 is TGTGCCTGTGAACGGATGGGACTGGGGGGGAAATACACCGATAAACTCATCTTT. This sequence joins TRDV2 and TRDJ1; 8 bases line up with TRDD3. The CDR3 runs 18 residues. Germline loops: CDR1 GEAIGNYY, CDR2 EKD. V trimming: 4 bases; J trimming: 0 bases; junction bases outside the gene matches: 15.

V and J are TRDV2 and TRDJ1; 8 bases are a match to TRDD3. Germline CDR1 reads GEAIGNYY; CDR2 reads EKD. There are 17 residues in the CDR3. V lost 3 bases to trimming and J lost 0 bases; unmatched junction nucleotides: 11. CDR3: CACDALAGDRNTDKLIF. CDR3 bases: TGTGCCTGTGACGCTTTGGCGGGGGATAGGAACACCGATAAACTCATCTTT.

This chain connects TRDV2 to TRDJ3; D not resolved. This CDR3 comprises 18 residues. The germline V and J ends were trimmed by 3 bases and 0 bases, with 14 bases remaining between them. The germline CDR1 and CDR2 sequences are GEAIGNYY and EKD. CDR3 nucleotides: TGTGCCTGTGACCCCGTGATCTCGAGCTCCTGGGACACCCGACAGATGTTTTTC. Protein product: CACDPVISSSWDTRQMFF.

This clone appeared a few times. V is TRDV2 and J is TRDJ1, with D hard to call. The CDR3 totals 14 residues. From germline, CDR1 is GEAIGNYY and CDR2 EKD. Trimming left V 0 bases short and J 2 bases short, with 9 bases between. The CDR3 DNA sequence: TGTGCCTGTGACACCGTATCGGGAACCGATAAACTCATCTTT. It is translated as CACDTVSGTDKLIF.

By proportion, this clone is medium-sized. The chain is built from TRDV2 and TRDJ1; D unresolved. This CDR3 is built from 19 residues. Germline CDR1 reads GEAIGNYY; CDR2 reads EKD. Trimming took off 0 bases at V and 2 bases at J, with 24 bases between the two ends. The CDR3 sequence is CACDTVENLSQFETDKLIF. Here the CDR3 DNA reads TGTGCCTGTGACACCGTGGAAAATTTATCCCAGTTCGAGACCGATAAACTCATCTTT.

The sample holds a few counts of this clone. This specimen includes other DNA sequences encoding the same CDR3. This chain uses TRDV2 with TRDJ1; TRDD3 matches at 9 bases. J gave up 1 base and V 3 bases, and 5 bases lay outside the gene matches. Germline V gene data show CDR1 as GEAIGNYY and CDR2 as EKD. CDR3 size: 15 residues. CDR3 in DNA: TGTGCCTGTGACCCGCTGGGGGATGTCACCGATAAACTCATCTTT. Translating it yields CACDPLGDVTDKLIF.

This clone was detected a few times. The chain links TRDV2 to TRDJ1; 12 nucleotides agree with TRDD3. This CDR3 has 20 residues. In germline, CDR1 is GEAIGNYY, CDR2 EKD. V was pared by 1 base and J by 2 bases, with 16 bases of the junction left unmatched. The CDR3 DNA reads as TGTGCCTGTGACACGCTTCTGGGGGATACGCGTATTGGGGAGACCGATAAACTCATCTTT. It specifies CACDTLLGDTRIGETDKLIF.

There are a few counts of this clone. A clone one base away is much larger, so this may be a read error. V gene TRDV2 combines with J gene TRDJ1; unclear D gene. The germline V gene has CDR1 GEAIGNYY and CDR2 EKD. The CDR3 has 14 amino acids. This CDR3 reads CARDTLAGTDKLIF. The CDR3 DNA follows: TGTGCCCGTGACACCCTAGCTGGAACCGATAAACTCATCTTT.

By share, this clone ranks as medium-sized. Other DNA sequences within the sample encode an identical CDR3. The chain carries TRDV1 and TRDJ1; D might be TRDD2 or TRDD3, each matching 6 bases. This CDR3 spans 18 amino acids. Germline V gives CDR1 TSWWSYY, CDR2 QGS. V dropped 3 bases and J dropped 0 bases, with 20 bases sitting between them. The CDR3 loop is CALGDSYGGGKYTDKLIF. The CDR3, as DNA: TGTGCTCTTGGGGACTCCTACGGAGGGGGAAAGTACACCGATAAACTCATCTTT.

This clone was seen only a few times. This same CDR3 is encoded by further DNA sequences in the sample. The V gene is TRDV2, the J gene TRDJ1; 7 positions match TRDD3. From germline, CDR1 is GEAIGNYY and CDR2 EKD. Trimming removed 2 bases from V and 3 bases from J; junction bases left unmatched: 14. The CDR3 length is 17 residues. The CDR3 nucleotides read TGTGCCTGTGACAGACTTGGGGGACCCCCTAGGCCCGATAAACTCATCTTT. Translating it yields CACDRLGGPPRPDKLIF.

The J gene is TRDJ1, the V gene TRDV2; 8 nucleotides agree with TRDD3. Germline CDR1 GEAIGNYY, CDR2 EKD. The trim removed 2 bases at V and 0 bases at J, leaving 10 bases unmatched. The CDR3 is 17 residues long. The CDR3 protein is CACDNLLGAPYTDKLIF. As DNA, the CDR3 is TGTGCCTGTGACAATCTACTGGGGGCCCCGTACACCGATAAACTCATCTTT.

The chain has TRDV2 and TRDJ1; TRDD3 aligns across 9 bases. CDR1 GEAIGNYY and CDR2 EKD come from the germline V gene. Trimming took 3 bases from V and 0 from J; bases not matched to a gene: 10. The CDR3 length is 17 residues. Here the CDR3 reads CACDLLGGYTYTDKLIF. The CDR3 nucleotides are TGTGCCTGTGACTTGCTCGGGGGATACACATACACCGATAAACTCATCTTT.